This T cell receptor beta chain originates from a study of T cell repertoires in cytomegalovirus infection. As for the study in general: In public TCR beta signatures, there were indications of both CMV infection and matching HLA type. Whole-study findings and limits: People with CMV and the relevant HLA were identified by cumulative public TCR beta family frequency. What dominated the ex vivo response were HLA-C-restricted CMV-specific TCR beta clonotypes.

With 2 bases removed from V and 4 bases from J, the gap between germline ends came to 11 bases. This CDR3 is built from 14 residues. MiXCR, run by TCRdb on the reads, gives a single entry per CDR3 protein. The table lists hundreds of thousands of distinct CDR3 sequences, about a sixth of them singletons, with about 12% in the top ten. This clonotype has just a few counts. Its antigen is still unknown. The clonotype originates from a human donor in good health (CMV status not recorded). Some clones in this sample may be carry-over from other donors' samples. This chain uses TRBV12-3 or TRBV12-4 with TRBJ1-1; D not certain. The sample was PBMCs. In DNA form, the CDR3 reads TGTGCCAGCAGTTTATCCCTCCCTCGCACTGAAGCTTTCTTT. Its protein product is CASSLSLPRTEAFF.